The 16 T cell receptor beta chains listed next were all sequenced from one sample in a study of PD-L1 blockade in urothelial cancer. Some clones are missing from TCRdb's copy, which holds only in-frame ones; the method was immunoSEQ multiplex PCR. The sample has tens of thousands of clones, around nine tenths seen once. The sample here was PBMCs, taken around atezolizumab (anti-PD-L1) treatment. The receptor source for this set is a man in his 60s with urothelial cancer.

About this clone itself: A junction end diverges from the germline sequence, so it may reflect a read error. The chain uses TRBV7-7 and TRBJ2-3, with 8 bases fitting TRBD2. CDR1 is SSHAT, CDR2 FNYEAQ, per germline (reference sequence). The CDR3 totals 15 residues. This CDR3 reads CASSFGTSFADTQYF. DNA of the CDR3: TGTGCTAGCAGCTTCGGGACTAGTTTCGCAGATACGCAGTATTTT.

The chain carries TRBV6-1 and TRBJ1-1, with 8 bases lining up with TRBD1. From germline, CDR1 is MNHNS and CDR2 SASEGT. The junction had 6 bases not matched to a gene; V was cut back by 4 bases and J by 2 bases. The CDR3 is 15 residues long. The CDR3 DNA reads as TGTGCCAGCAGTGGTTACGGACAGGGTAACACTGAAGCTTTCTTT. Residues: CASSGYGQGNTEAFF.

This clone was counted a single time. This chain's CDR3 is CASSQSWGGASAGELFF. The CDR3 DNA reads as TGCGCCAGCAGCCAATCTTGGGGGGGGGCATCGGCCGGGGAGCTGTTTTTT. The chain has TRBV4-3 and TRBJ2-2; TRBD2 is a possible D gene (7 bases). Germline-derived CDR1 and CDR2 are LGHNA and YSLEER. V lost 2 bases to trimming and J lost 6 bases, with 19 bases between them. This CDR3 has 17 residues.

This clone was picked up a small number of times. CDR3 sequence reads: CASSYQASGASGELFF. The CDR3 nucleotides read TGTGCCAGCAGTTACCAGGCTAGCGGGGCGTCCGGGGAGCTGTTTTTT. The chain couples TRBV6-5 to TRBJ2-2; 9 nucleotides agree with TRBD2. V lost 2 bases to trimming and J lost 6 bases; unmatched junction nucleotides: 7. CDR1 is MNHEY, CDR2 SVGAGI, per germline. The CDR3 contains 16 residues.

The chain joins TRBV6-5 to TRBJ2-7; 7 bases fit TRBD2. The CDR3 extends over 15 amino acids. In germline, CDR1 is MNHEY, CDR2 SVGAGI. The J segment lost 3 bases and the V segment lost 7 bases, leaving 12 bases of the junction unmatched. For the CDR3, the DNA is TGTGCCAGCACCCCCCCCGGGGGGAAATTCTACGAGCAGTACTTC. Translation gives CASTPPGGKFYEQYF.

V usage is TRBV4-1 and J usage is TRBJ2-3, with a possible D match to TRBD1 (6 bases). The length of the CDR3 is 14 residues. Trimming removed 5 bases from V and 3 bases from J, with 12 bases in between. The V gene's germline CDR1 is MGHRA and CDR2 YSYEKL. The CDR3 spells CASSSRDTTDTQYF. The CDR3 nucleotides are TGCGCCAGCAGCTCCCGGGACACAACAGATACGCAGTATTTT.

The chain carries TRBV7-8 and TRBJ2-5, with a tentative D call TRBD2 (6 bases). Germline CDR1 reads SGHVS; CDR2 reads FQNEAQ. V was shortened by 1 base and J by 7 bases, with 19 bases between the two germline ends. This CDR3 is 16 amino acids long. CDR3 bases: TGTGCCAGCAGCTTAGGGTACCAGATAGCGGCGGTGACCCAGTACTTC. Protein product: CASSLGYQIAAVTQYF.

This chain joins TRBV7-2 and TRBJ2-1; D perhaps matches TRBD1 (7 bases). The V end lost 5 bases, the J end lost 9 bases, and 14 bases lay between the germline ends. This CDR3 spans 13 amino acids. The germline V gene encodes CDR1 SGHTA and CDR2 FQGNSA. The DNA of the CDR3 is TGTGCCAGCAGCACTTACAGGGGAGGTGAGCAGTTCTTC. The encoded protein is CASSTYRGGEQFF. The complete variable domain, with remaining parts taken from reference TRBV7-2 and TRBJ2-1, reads GAGVSQSPSNKVTEKGKDVELRCDPISGHTALYWYRQSLGQGLEFLIYFQGNSAPDKSGLPSDRFSAERTGGSVSTLTIQRTQQEDSAVYLCASSTYRGGEQFFGPGTRLTVL.

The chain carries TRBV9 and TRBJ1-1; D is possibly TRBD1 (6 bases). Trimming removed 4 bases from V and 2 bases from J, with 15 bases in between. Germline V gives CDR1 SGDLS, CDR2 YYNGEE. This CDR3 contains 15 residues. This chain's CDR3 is CASSPGGGLNTEAFF. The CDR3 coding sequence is TGTGCCAGCAGCCCCGGGGGGGGCCTAAACACTGAAGCTTTCTTT.

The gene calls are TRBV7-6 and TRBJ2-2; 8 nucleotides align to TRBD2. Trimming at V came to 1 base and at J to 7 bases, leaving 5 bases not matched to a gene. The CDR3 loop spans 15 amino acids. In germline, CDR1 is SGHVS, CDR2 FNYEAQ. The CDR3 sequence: CASSLVGGAHGELFF. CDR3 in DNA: TGTGCCAGCAGCTTAGTCGGGGGGGCCCACGGGGAGCTGTTTTTT.

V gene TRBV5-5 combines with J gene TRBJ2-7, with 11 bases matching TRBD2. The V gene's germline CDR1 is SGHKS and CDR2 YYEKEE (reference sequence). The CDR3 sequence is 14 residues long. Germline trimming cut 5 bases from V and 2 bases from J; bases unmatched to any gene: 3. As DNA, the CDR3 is TGTGCCAGCAGAACTAGCGGGGGAACCTACGAGCAGTACTTC. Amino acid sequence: CASRTSGGTYEQYF.

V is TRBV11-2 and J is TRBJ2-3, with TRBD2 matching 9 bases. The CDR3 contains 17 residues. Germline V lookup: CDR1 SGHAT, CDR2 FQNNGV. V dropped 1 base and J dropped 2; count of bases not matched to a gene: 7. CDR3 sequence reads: CASSLAVSGGITDTQYF. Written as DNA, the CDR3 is TGTGCCAGCAGCTTAGCCGTTAGCGGGGGTATCACAGATACGCAGTATTTT. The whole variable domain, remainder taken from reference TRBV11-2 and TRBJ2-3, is EAGVAQSPRYKIIEKRQSVAFWCNPISGHATLYWYQQILGQGPKLLIQFQNNGVVDDSQLPKDRFSAERLKGVDSTLKIQPAKLEDSAVYLCASSLAVSGGITDTQYFGPGTRLTVL.

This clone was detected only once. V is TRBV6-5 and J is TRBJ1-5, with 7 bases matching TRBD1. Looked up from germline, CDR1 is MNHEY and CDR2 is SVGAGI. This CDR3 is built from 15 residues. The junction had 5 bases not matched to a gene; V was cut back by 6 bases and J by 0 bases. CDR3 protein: CASSKQGFSNQPQHF. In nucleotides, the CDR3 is TGTGCCAGCAGCAAACAGGGGTTTAGCAATCAGCCCCAGCATTTT.

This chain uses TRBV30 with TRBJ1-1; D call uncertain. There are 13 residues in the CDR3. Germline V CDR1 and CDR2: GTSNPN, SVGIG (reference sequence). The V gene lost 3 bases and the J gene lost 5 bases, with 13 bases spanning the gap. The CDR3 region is CAWSPRAETEAFF. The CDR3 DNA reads TGTGCCTGGAGCCCCCGTGCCGAGACTGAAGCTTTCTTT.

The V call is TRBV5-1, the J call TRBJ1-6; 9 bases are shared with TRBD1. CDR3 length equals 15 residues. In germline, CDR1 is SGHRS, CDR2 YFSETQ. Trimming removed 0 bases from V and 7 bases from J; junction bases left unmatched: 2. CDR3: CASSLAGTGNSPLHF. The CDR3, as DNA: TGCGCCAGCAGCTTGGCCGGGACAGGGAATTCACCCCTCCACTTT.

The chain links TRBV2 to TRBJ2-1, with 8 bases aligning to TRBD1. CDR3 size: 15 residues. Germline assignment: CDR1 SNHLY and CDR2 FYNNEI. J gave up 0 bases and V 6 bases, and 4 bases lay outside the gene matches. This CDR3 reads CASRGQGSSYNEQFF. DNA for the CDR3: TGTGCCAGCAGAGGACAGGGCAGCTCCTACAATGAGCAGTTCTTC. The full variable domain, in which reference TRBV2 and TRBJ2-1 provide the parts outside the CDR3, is EPEVTQTPSHQVTQMGQEVILRCVPISNHLYFYWYRQILGQKVEFLVSFYNNEISEKSEIFDDQFSVERPDGSNFTLKIRSTKLEDSAMYFCASRGQGSSYNEQFFGPGTRLTVL.